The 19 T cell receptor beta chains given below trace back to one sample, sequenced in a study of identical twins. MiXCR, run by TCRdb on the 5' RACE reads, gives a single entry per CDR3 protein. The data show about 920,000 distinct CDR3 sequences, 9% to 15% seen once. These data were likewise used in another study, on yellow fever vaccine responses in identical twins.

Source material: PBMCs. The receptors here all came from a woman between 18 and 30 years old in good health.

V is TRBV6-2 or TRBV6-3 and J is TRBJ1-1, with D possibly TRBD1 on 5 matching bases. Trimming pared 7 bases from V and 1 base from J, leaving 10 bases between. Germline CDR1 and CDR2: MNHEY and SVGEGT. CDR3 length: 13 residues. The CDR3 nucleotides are TGTGCCAGCATCGGACACGAGAACACTGAAGCTTTCTTT. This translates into CASIGHENTEAFF.

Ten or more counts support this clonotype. The CDR3 loop reads CSAVRQGGTDTQYF. CDR3 DNA: TGCAGTGCGGTTAGGCAGGGGGGCACAGATACGCAGTATTTT. The J gene is TRBJ2-3, the V gene TRBV20-1; 7 bases fit TRBD1. The germline V gene encodes CDR1 DFQATT and CDR2 SNEGSKA (reference sequence). V lost 6 bases and J lost 1; bases outside the gene matches: 7. The CDR3 loop spans 14 amino acids.

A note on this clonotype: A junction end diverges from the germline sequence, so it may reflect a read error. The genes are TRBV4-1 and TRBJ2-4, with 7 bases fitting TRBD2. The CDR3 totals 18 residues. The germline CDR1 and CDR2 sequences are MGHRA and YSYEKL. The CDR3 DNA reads TGCGCCAGTAGCCAAGGGGTTGGGCTAGCGGATAACAAAAACATTCAGTACTTC. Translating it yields CASSQGVGLADNKNIQYF.

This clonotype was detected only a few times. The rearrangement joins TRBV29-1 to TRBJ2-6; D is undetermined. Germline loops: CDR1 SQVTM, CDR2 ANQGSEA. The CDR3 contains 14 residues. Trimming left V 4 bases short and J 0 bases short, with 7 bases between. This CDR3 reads CSVVDVSGANVLTF. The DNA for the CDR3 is TGCAGCGTTGTAGACGTCTCTGGGGCCAACGTCCTGACTTTC.

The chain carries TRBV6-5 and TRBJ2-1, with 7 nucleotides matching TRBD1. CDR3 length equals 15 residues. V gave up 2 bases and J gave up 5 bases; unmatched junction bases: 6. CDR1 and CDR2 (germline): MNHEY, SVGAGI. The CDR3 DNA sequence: TGTGCCAGCAGTTACGGGATCAGGGGGAACAATGAGCAGTTCTTC. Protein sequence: CASSYGIRGNNEQFF.

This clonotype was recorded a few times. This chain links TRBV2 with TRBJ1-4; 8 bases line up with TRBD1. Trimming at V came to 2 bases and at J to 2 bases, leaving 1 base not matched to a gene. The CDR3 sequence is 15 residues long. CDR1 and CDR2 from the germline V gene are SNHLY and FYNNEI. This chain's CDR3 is CASSESGGTNEKLFF. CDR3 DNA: TGTGCCAGCAGTGAATCAGGGGGCACTAATGAAAAACTGTTTTTT.

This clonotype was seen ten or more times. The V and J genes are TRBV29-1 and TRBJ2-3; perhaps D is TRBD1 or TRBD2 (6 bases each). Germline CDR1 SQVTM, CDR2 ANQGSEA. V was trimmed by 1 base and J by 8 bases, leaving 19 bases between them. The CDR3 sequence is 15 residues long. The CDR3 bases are TGCAGCGTTGAAGGGGGCTCTAACGGGGGCGGTACGCAGTATTTT. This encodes CSVEGGSNGGGTQYF.

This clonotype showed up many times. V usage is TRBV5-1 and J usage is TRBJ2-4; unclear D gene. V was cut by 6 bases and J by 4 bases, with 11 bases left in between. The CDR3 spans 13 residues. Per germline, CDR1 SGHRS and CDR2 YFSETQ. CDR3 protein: CASKGSWKNIQYF. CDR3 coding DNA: TGCGCCAGCAAGGGTAGCTGGAAAAACATTCAGTACTTC.

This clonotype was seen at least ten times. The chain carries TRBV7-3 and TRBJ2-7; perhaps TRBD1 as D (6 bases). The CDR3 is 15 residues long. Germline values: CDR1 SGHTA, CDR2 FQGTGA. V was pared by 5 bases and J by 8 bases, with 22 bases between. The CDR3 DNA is TGTGCCAGCAGCAAAAAGGGAGACAGGAACGTAAAGCAGTACTTC. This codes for CASSKKGDRNVKQYF.

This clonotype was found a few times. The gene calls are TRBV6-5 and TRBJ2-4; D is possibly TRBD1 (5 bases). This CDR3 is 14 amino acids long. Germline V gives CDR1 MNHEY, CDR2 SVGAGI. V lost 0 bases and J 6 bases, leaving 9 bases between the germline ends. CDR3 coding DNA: TGTGCCAGCAGTTACTCGACAGTTGGAAACATTCAGTACTTC. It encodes CASSYSTVGNIQYF.

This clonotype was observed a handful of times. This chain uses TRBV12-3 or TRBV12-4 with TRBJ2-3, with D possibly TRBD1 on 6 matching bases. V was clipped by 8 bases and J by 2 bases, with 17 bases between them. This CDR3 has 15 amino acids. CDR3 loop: CASAIRDITTDTQYF. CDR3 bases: TGTGCCAGCGCCATTCGGGACATCACCACAGATACGCAGTATTTT.

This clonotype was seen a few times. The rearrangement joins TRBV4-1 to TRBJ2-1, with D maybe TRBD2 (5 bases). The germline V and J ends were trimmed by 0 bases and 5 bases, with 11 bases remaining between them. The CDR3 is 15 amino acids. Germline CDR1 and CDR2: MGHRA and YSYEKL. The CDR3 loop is CASSQEGRADNEQFF. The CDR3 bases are TGCGCCAGCAGCCAAGAAGGACGAGCGGACAATGAGCAGTTCTTC.

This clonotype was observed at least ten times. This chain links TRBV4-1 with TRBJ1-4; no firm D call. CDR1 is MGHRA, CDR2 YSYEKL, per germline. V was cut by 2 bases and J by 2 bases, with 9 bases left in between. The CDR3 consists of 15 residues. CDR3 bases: TGCGCCAGCAGCCAAAGTCCGTTCACTAATGAAAAACTGTTTTTT. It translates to CASSQSPFTNEKLFF.

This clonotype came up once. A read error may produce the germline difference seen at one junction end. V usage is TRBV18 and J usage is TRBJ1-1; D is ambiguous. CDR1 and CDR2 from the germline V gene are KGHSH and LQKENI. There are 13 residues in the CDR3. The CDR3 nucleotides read TGTGCCAGCTCGCCACCTTTTGACACTGAAGCTTTCTTT. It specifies CASSPPFDTEAFF. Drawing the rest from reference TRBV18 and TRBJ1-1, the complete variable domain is NAGVMQNPRHLVRRRGQEARLRCSPMKGHSHVYWYRQLPEEGLKFMVYLQKENIIDESGMPKERFSAEFPKEGPSILRIQQVVRGDSAAYFCASSPPFDTEAFFGQGTRLTVV.

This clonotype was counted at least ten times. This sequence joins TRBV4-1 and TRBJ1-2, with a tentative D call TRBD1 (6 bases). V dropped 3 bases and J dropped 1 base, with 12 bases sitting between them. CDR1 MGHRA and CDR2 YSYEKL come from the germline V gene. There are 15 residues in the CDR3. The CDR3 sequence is CASSQRRDNNYGYTF. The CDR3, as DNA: TGCGCCAGCAGCCAGAGACGGGACAATAACTATGGCTACACCTTC.

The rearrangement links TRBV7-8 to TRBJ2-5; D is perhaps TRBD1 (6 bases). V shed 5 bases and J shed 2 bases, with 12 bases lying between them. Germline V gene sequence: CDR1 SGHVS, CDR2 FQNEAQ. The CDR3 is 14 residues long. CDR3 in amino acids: CASSPRQEQETQYF. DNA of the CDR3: TGTGCCAGCAGCCCCCGACAGGAACAAGAGACCCAGTACTTC.

The CDR3 region has the DNA TGCAGTGCTAGAACAGGGGTTTCTAGCAATCAGCCCCAGCATTTT. This encodes CSARTGVSSNQPQHF. This rearrangement joins TRBV20-1 to TRBJ1-5, with 7 bases that match TRBD1. There are 15 residues in the CDR3. The germline V gene encodes CDR1 DFQATT and CDR2 SNEGSKA (reference sequence). The trim removed 2 bases at V and 0 bases at J, leaving 4 bases unmatched.

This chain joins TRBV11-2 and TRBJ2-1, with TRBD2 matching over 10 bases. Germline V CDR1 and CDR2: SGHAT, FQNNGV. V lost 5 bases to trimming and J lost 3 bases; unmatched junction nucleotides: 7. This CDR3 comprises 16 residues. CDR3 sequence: CASSPRLAGLYNEQFF. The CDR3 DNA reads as TGTGCCAGCAGCCCAAGACTAGCGGGCCTCTACAATGAGCAGTTCTTC.

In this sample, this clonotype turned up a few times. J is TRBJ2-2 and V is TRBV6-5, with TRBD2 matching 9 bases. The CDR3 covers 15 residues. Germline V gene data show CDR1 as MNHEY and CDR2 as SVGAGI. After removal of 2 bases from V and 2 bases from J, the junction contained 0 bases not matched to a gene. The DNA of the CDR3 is TGTGCCAGCAGTTACGGGACTAGCAACACCGGGGAGCTGTTTTTT. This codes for CASSYGTSNTGELFF.